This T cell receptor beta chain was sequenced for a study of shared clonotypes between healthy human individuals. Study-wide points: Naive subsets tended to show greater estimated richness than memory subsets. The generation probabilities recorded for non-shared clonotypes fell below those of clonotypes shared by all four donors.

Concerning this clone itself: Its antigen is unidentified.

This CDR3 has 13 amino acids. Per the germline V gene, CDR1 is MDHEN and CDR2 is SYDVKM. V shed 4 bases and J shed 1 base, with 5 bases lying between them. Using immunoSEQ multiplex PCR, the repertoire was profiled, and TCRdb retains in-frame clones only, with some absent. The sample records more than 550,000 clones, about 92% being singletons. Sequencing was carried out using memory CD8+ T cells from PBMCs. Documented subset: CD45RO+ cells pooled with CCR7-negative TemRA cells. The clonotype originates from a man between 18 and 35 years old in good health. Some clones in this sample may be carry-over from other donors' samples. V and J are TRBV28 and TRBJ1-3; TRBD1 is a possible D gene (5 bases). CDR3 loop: CASSYRSGNTIYF. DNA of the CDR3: TGTGCCAGCAGTTACAGGTCTGGAAACACCATATATTTT.